A selection of T cell receptor beta chains follows, all from one sample in a study of T cell changes during pregnancy in multiple sclerosis. Using immunoSEQ multiplex PCR, the repertoire was profiled, and TCRdb retains in-frame clones only, with some absent. The sample carries tens of thousands of clones, roughly 92% recorded once. The sample was peripheral blood, taken after pregnancy. Receptor source: a female donor in good health, enrolled as a control in a pregnancy study. The CDR3 runs from the conserved cysteine through the conserved F or W. A D gene is named only where the DNA matches it firmly. For some rows the clone size is stated as once, few or many, or as a class when expanded; others skip it.

>NA|TRBJ2-2|TRBV28|TRBD1
CASRGTGGPGELFF
TGTGCCAGCAGGGGGACAGGGGGGCCCGGGGAGCTGTTTTTT
>few|TRBJ2-7|TRBV9|TRBD2
CASSPLAGDWEQYF
TGTGCCAGCAGCCCCCTAGCGGGAGACTGGGAGCAGTACTTC
>NA|TRBJ1-4|TRBV18|NA
CASSPPPGFGTNEKLFF
TGTGCCAGCTCACCACCGCCGGGGTTCGGTACTAATGAAAAACTGTTTTTT
>NA|TRBJ2-1|TRBV7-9|TRBD2
CASNEGRGGRNEQFF
TGTGCCAGCAACGAGGGGCGGGGGGGGCGGAATGAGCAGTTCTTC
>NA|TRBJ2-1|TRBV7-8|TRBD1
CASSLGQGDYNEQFF
TGTGCCAGCAGCTTGGGGCAGGGGGACTACAATGAGCAGTTCTTC
>NA|TRBJ1-2|TRBV28|NA
CASSLGDTSWYGYTF
TGTGCCAGCAGTTTAGGGGACACCTCATGGTATGGCTACACCTTC
>NA|TRBJ2-1|TRBV29-1|NA
CSVAGGNNEQFF
TGCAGCGTTGCTGGCGGCAACAATGAGCAGTTCTTC
>NA|TRBJ2-1|TRBV2|TRBD2
CASSGSGSINNEQFF
TGTGCCAGCAGTGGTAGCGGGAGTATAAACAATGAGCAGTTCTTC
>NA|TRBJ2-7|TRBV6-5|NA
CASSEVPGGEQYF
TGTGCCAGCAGCGAAGTTCCCGGGGGCGAGCAGTACTTC
>NA|TRBJ1-5|TRBV7-2|NA
CASSLAGGGEPQHF
TGTGCCAGCAGCTTAGCGGGCGGCGGGGAGCCCCAGCATTTT
>NA|TRBJ1-1|TRBV21-1|NA
CASSANTGCPLNTEAFF
TGTGCCAGCAGCGCAAACACGGGATGTCCCTTGAACACTGAAGCTTTCTTT
>NA|TRBJ2-2|TRBV10-1|NA
CASSSTPNTGELFF
TGCGCCAGCAGTAGCACTCCGAACACCGGGGAGCTGTTTTTT
>NA|TRBJ2-2|TRBV27|TRBD1
CASSDRGQSGELFF
TGTGCCAGCTCCGACAGGGGGCAATCCGGGGAGCTGTTTTTT
>once|TRBJ2-1|TRBV18|TRBD1
CASSLTSPGQVYNEQFF
TGTGCCAGCTCACTAACTTCACCGGGACAGGTATACAATGAGCAGTTCTTC
>NA|TRBJ1-1|TRBV19|NA
CASSSHRVGGTEAFF
TGTGCCAGTAGTTCCCACAGGGTAGGTGGCACTGAAGCTTTCTTT
>NA|TRBJ2-1|TRBV19|TRBD2
CASSILAGDSYNEQFF
TGTGCCAGTAGTATCCTAGCGGGGGACTCCTACAATGAGCAGTTCTTC
>NA|TRBJ2-3|TRBV7-9|TRBD2
CASSSLLGTSGTDTQYF
TGTGCCAGCAGCTCCTTATTAGGGACTAGCGGAACAGATACGCAGTATTTT
>NA|TRBJ1-1|TRBV11-2|NA
CASSLSWNTEAFF
TGTGCCAGCAGCTTATCCTGGAACACTGAAGCTTTCTTT
>NA|TRBJ2-3|TRBV2|NA
CASSVSPGPGAEDTQYF
TGTGCCAGCAGTGTTTCTCCGGGCCCTGGGGCGGAAGATACGCAGTATTTT
>NA|TRBJ2-3|TRBV5-4|NA
CASSSKSRQTDTQYF
TGTGCCAGCAGCTCGAAGAGCAGACAAACAGATACGCAGTATTTT
>NA|TRBJ1-2|TRBV7-9|TRBD1
CASSLGDRGSIYGYTF
TGTGCCAGCAGCTTAGGGGACAGGGGAAGTATCTATGGCTACACCTTC
>NA|TRBJ1-2|TRBV6-5|NA
CASSYGGLYGYTF
TGTGCCAGCAGTTACGGGGGACTATATGGCTACACCTTC
>once|TRBJ2-1|TRBV7-9|TRBD2
CASSSTSGRAYNEQFF
TGTGCCAGCAGCTCGACTAGCGGGAGGGCGTACAATGAGCAGTTCTTC
>NA|TRBJ2-7|TRBV7-3|TRBD1
CASSARRDRGREQYF
TGTGCCAGCAGCGCGCGCCGGGACAGGGGCCGTGAGCAGTACTTC
>NA|TRBJ2-1|TRBV27|TRBD1
CATKRTGGYNEQFF
TGTGCCACCAAACGGACAGGGGGCTACAATGAGCAGTTCTTC
>NA|TRBJ2-1|TRBV19|TRBD2
CASTQGAGGPSSYNEQFF
TGTGCCAGTACCCAGGGTGCGGGAGGCCCGAGCTCCTACAATGAGCAGTTCTTC
>NA|TRBJ2-2|TRBV7-2|TRBD2
CASSPGTSGSGLGELFF
TGTGCCAGCAGCCCAGGGACTAGCGGGAGTGGCTTGGGGGAGCTGTTTTTT
>NA|TRBJ2-3|TRBV5-8|TRBD2
CASSPGLAGRTDTQYF
TGTGCCAGCAGCCCTGGACTAGCGGGGAGAACAGATACGCAGTATTTT
>NA|TRBJ2-5|TRBV5-4|NA
CASSLGSQETQYF
TGTGCCAGCAGCTTGGGGAGCCAAGAGACCCAGTACTTC
>NA|TRBJ2-1|TRBV7-2|TRBD2
CASSSLAGAGDEQFF
TGTGCCAGCAGCTCATTAGCGGGAGCAGGGGATGAGCAGTTCTTC
>NA|TRBJ1-2|TRBV5-8|NA
CASSFISGLEGSYGYTF
TGTGCCAGCAGCTTTATTTCTGGCCTCGAAGGGAGCTATGGCTACACCTTC
>NA|TRBJ1-2|TRBV4-3|NA
CASSRDGRGGYGYTF
TGCGCCAGCAGCCGCGATGGCAGGGGTGGCTATGGCTACACCTTC
>NA|TRBJ2-5|TRBV5-6|TRBD2
CASSLAGGPDETQYF
TGTGCCAGCAGCCTAGCGGGGGGGCCGGACGAGACCCAGTACTTC
>NA|TRBJ1-5|TRBV2|NA
CASSTDHNQPQHF
TGTGCCAGCAGTACAGACCATAATCAGCCCCAGCATTTT
>NA|TRBJ1-1|TRBV11-2|TRBD1
CASSSRTGETEAFF
TGTGCCAGCAGCTCTAGGACAGGGGAGACTGAAGCTTTCTTT
>NA|TRBJ2-3|TRBV5-4|NA
CASSPSSGVRIADTQYF
TGTGCCAGCAGCCCTAGTAGTGGAGTCCGGATCGCAGATACGCAGTATTTT
>NA|TRBJ2-1|TRBV5-6|TRBD2
CATPREGSFNEQFF
TGTGCCACCCCTCGGGAGGGCTCCTTCAATGAGCAGTTCTTC
>NA|TRBJ1-1|TRBV6-6|NA
CASSWGDTEAFF
TGTGCCAGCAGTTGGGGGGACACTGAAGCTTTCTTT
>NA|TRBJ2-4|TRBV7-9|NA
CASSLVGGGAIQYF
TGTGCCAGCAGCTTAGTGGGTGGGGGGGCCATTCAGTACTTC
>NA|TRBJ2-3|TRBV27|TRBD2
CASSLLLTSGKGDTQYF
TGTGCCAGCAGTCTCCTTCTGACTAGCGGGAAGGGAGATACGCAGTATTTT
>NA|TRBJ2-3|TRBV5-1|TRBD1
CASSLGAGGTDTQYF
TGCGCCAGCAGCTTGGGGGCAGGGGGTACAGATACGCAGTATTTT
>NA|TRBJ1-2|TRBV19|TRBD1
CASSIVDREDYGYTF
TGTGCCAGTAGTATAGTTGACAGGGAAGACTATGGCTACACCTTC
>NA|TRBJ2-7|TRBV5-4|TRBD2
CASSFGREGSYEQYF
TGTGCCAGCAGCTTTGGTCGGGAGGGCTCCTACGAGCAGTACTTC
>NA|TRBJ1-2|TRBV25-1|NA
CASSEGRGGGYTF
TGTGCCAGCAGTGAGGGTAGGGGAGGAGGCTACACCTTC
>NA|TRBJ2-7|TRBV11-2|NA
CASSVHGGEQYF
TGTGCCAGCAGCGTTCACGGGGGCGAGCAGTACTTC
>NA|TRBJ1-4|TRBV2|NA
CASSEWEGSYEKLFF
TGTGCCAGCAGTGAGTGGGAGGGTTCGTACGAAAAACTGTTTTTT
>NA|TRBJ2-3|TRBV28|NA
CASSPLRGGLDTQYF
TGTGCCAGCAGTCCCCTTAGGGGGGGGTTAGATACGCAGTATTTT
>NA|TRBJ2-2|TRBV6-5|TRBD1
CASTRDRDTGELFF
TGTGCCAGCACCCGGGACAGGGACACCGGGGAGCTGTTTTTT
>NA|TRBJ1-5|TRBV28|TRBD1
CASSLFVTGQGGGSNQPQHF
TGTGCCAGCAGTTTATTTGTGACTGGACAGGGTGGAGGTAGCAATCAGCCCCAGCATTTT
>NA|TRBJ1-4|TRBV28|NA
CASSKGFLNEKLFF
TGTGCCAGCAGTAAGGGGTTCCTTAATGAAAAACTGTTTTTT
>NA|TRBJ1-2|TRBV6-5|NA
CASSPGERMYGYTF
TGTGCCAGCAGCCCAGGGGAGCGGATGTATGGCTACACCTTC
>once|TRBJ1-1|TRBV18|NA
CASSPGLRGTEAFF
TGTGCCAGCTCACCAGGGCTCCGGGGTACTGAAGCTTTCTTT
>NA|TRBJ1-2|TRBV27|NA
CASSLGQGLNYGYTF
TGTGCCAGCAGTTTAGGCCAGGGTTTAAACTATGGCTACACCTTC
>NA|TRBJ2-7|TRBV28|NA
CASSSTLGHEQYF
TGTGCCAGCAGTTCGACCCTGGGCCACGAGCAGTACTTC
>NA|TRBJ2-1|TRBV5-1|TRBD1
CASSKDRGVYNEQFF
TGCGCCAGCAGCAAGGACAGGGGAGTATACAATGAGCAGTTCTTC
>once|TRBJ1-3|TRBV2|TRBD1
CASTGTGGAGNTIYF
TGTGCCAGCACCGGGACAGGGGGCGCGGGAAACACCATATATTTT
>NA|TRBJ2-7|TRBV7-8|NA
CASSAPDYYEQYF
TGTGCCAGCAGCGCCCCGGACTACTACGAGCAGTACTTC